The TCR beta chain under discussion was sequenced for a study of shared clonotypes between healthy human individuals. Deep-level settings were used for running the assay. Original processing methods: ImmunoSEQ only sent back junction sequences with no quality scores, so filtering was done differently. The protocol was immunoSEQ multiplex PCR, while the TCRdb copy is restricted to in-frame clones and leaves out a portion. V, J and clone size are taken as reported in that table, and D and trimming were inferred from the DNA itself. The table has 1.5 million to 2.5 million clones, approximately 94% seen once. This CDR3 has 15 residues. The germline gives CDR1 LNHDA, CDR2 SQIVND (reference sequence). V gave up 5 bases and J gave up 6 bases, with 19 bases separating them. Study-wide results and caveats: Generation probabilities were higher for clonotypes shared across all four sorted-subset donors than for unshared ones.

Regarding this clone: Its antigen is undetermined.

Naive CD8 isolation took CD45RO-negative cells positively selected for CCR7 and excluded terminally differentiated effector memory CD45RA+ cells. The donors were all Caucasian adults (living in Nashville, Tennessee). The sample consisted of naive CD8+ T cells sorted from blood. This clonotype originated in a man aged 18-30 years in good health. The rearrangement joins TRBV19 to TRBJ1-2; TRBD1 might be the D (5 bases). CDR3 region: CASSPSDRSSHGYTF. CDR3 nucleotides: TGTGCCAGTAGTCCGAGCGACAGATCCTCTCATGGCTACACCTTC.